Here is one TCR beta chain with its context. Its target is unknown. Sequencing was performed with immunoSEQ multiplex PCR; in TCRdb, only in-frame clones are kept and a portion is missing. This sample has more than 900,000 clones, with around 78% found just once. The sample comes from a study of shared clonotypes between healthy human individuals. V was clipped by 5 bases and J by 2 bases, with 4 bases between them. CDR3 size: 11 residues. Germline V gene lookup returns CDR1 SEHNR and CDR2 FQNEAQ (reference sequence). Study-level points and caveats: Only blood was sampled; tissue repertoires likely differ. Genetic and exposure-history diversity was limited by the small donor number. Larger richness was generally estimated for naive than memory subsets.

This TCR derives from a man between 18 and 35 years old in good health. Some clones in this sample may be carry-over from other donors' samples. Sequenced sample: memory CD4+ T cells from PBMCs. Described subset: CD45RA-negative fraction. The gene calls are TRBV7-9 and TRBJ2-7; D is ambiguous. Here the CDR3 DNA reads TGTGCCAGCAGCGGGGCCTACGAGCAGTACTTC. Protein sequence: CASSGAYEQYF. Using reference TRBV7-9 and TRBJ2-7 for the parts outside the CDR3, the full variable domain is DTGVSQNPRHKITKRGQNVTFRCDPISEHNRLYWYRQTLGQGPEFLTYFQNEAQLEKSRLLSDRFSAERPKGSFSTLEIQRTEQGDSAMYLCASSGAYEQYFGPGTRLTVT.